This T cell receptor (beta chain) appears in the sequencing data of a study of CD8+ T cells in alopecia areata. The study, taken as a whole, reports: Higher clonality and more expanded CD8+ clones appeared in lesional than normal scalp.

The CDR3 contains 12 residues. The germline V and J ends were trimmed by 4 bases and 7 bases, with 9 bases remaining between them. Germline V gives CDR1 SGHRS, CDR2 YFSETQ. Following RNA extraction, reverse transcription yielded cDNA that acted as the sequencing template. Only in-frame clones appear in the TCRdb table, and some are missing; sequencing was by immunoSEQ multiplex PCR. The repertoire holds 150,000 or so clones, more than 40% seen once, with roughly 7.5% in the top ten. As for this clone: Its antigen is not identified.

This chain joins TRBV5-1 and TRBJ2-1; D is unclear. Input material: CD4+ T cells sorted from blood. The source of this sequence is a human donor with alopecia areata. The CDR3: CASSLIGNEQFF. The CDR3 DNA sequence: TGCGCCAGCAGCCTAATAGGGAATGAGCAGTTCTTC.